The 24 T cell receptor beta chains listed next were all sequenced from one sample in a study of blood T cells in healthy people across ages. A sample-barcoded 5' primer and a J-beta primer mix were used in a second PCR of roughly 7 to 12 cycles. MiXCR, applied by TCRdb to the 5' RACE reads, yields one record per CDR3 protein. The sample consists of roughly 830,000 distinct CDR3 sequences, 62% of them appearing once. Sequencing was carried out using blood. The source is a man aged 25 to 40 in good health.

The CDR3, as DNA: TGCAGTGCCCCCATTGGCCCCCACGAGCAGTACTTC. The encoded protein is CSAPIGPHEQYF. The V and J genes are TRBV20-1 and TRBJ2-7; D is undetermined. Trimming removed 6 bases at V and 5 bases at J, with 14 bases between. Germline loops: CDR1 DFQATT, CDR2 SNEGSKA (reference sequence). The CDR3 runs 12 residues.

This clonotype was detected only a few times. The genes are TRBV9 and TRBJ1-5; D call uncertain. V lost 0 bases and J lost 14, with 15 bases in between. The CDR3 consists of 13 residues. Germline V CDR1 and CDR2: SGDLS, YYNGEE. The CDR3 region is CASSVGPAGLKHF. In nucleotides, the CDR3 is TGTGCCAGCAGCGTAGGTCCCGCAGGCTTGAAGCATTTT.

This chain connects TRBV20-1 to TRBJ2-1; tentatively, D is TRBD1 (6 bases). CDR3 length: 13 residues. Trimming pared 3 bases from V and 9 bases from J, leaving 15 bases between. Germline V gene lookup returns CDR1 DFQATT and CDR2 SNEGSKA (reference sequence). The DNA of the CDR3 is TGCAGTGCTAGTTCTAGTTGGGACATTGAGCAGTTCTTC. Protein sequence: CSASSSWDIEQFF.

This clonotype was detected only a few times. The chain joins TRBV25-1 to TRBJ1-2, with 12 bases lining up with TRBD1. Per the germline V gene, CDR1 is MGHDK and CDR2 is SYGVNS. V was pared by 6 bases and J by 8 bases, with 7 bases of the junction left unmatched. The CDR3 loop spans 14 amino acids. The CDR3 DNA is TGTGCCAGCAGAGGGACAGGGGGCAGTCAAGGCTACACCTTC. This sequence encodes CASRGTGGSQGYTF.

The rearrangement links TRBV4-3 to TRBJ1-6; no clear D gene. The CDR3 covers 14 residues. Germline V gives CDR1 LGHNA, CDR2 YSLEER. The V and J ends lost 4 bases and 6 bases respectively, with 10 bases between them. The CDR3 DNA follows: TGCGCCAGCAGCCTCCGGTCGGGTAATTCACCCCTCCACTTT. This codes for CASSLRSGNSPLHF.

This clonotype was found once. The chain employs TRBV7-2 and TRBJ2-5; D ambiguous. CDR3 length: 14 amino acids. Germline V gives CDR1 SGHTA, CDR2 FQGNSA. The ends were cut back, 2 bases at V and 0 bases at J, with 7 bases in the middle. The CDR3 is CASSLSPYQETQYF. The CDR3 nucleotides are TGTGCCAGCAGCTTATCCCCGTACCAAGAGACCCAGTACTTC.

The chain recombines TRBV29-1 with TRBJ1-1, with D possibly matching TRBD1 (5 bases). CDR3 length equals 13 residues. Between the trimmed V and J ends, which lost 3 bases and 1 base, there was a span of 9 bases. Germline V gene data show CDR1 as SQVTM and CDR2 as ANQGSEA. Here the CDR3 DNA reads TGCAGCGTTGACGGGGCCTCGAACACTGAAGCTTTCTTT. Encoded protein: CSVDGASNTEAFF. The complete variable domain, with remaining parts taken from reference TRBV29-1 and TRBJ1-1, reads SAVISQKPSRDICQRGTSLTIQCQVDSQVTMMFWYRQQPGQSLTLIATANQGSEATYESGFVIDKFPISRPNLTFSTLTVSNMSPEDSSIYLCSVDGASNTEAFFGQGTRLTVV.

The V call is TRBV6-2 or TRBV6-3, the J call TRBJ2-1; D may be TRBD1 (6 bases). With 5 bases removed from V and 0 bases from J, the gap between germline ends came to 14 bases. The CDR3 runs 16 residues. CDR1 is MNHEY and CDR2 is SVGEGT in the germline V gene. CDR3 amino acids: CASSRPGQSSYNEQFF. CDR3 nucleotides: TGTGCCAGCAGTCGCCCAGGACAGAGCTCCTACAATGAGCAGTTCTTC.

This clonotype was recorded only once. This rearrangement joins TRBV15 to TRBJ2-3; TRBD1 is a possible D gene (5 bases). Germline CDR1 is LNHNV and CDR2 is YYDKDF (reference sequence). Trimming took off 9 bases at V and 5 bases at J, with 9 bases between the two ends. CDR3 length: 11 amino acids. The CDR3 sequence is CATGLIDTQYF. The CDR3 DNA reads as TGTGCCACGGGGCTGATAGATACGCAGTATTTT.

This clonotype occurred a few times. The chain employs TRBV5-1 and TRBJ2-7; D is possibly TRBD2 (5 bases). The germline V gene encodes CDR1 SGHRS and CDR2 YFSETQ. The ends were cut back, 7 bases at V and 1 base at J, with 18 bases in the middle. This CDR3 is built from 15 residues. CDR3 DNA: TGCGCCAGCTCGACGGAGGTGTACCCGTCCTACGAGCAGTACTTC. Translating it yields CASSTEVYPSYEQYF.

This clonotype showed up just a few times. CDR3 region: CASSSTSLSNQPQHF. In nucleotides, the CDR3 is TGTGCCAGCAGCAGTACAAGTTTAAGCAATCAGCCCCAGCATTTT. The rearrangement joins TRBV9 to TRBJ1-5; no definite D call. The CDR3 spans 15 residues. The germline CDR1 and CDR2 sequences are SGDLS and YYNGEE. The ends were cut back, 4 bases at V and 1 base at J, with 12 bases in the middle.

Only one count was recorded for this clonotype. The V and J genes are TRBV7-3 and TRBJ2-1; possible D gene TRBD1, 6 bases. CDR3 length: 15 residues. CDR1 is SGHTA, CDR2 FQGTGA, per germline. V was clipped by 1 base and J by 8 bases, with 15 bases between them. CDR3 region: CASSLIVGAGDEQFF. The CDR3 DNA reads TGTGCCAGCAGCTTAATAGTGGGGGCCGGCGATGAGCAGTTCTTC. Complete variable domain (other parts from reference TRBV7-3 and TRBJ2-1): GAGVSQTPSNKVTEKGKYVELRCDPISGHTALYWYRQSLGQGPEFLIYFQGTGAADDSGLPNDRFFAVRPEGSVSTLKIQRTERGDSAVYLCASSLIVGAGDEQFFGPGTRLTVL.

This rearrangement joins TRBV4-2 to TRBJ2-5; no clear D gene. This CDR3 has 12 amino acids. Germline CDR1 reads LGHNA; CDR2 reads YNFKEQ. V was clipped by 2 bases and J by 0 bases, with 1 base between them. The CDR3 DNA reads TGTGCCAGCAGCCAACACCAAGAGACCCAGTACTTC. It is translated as CASSQHQETQYF.

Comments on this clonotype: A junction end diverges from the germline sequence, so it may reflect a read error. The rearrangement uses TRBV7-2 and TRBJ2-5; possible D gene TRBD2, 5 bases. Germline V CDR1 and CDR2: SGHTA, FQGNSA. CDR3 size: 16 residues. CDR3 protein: CVSSPRASRLQETQYF. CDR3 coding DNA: TGTGTCAGCAGCCCTCGCGCTAGCAGACTCCAAGAGACCCAGTACTTC.

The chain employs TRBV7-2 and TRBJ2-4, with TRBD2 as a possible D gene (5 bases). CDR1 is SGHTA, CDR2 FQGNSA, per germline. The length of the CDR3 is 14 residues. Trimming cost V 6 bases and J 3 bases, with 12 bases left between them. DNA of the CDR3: TGTGCCAGCAGAACGGAAGGAGGCAAAAACATTCAGTACTTC. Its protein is CASRTEGGKNIQYF.

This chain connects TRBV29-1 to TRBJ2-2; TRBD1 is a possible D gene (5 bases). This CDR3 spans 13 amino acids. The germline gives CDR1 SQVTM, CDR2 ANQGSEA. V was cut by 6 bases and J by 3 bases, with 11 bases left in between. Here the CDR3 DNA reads TGCAGCGTAAGGGAAGGGGACACCGGGGAGCTGTTTTTT. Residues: CSVREGDTGELFF.

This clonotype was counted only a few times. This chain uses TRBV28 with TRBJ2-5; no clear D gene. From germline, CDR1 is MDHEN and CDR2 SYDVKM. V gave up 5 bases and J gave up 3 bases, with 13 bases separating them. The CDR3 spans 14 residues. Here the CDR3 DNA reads TGTGCCAGCAGTCTTCGCGGCTTAAAAGAGACCCAGTACTTC. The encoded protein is CASSLRGLKETQYF.

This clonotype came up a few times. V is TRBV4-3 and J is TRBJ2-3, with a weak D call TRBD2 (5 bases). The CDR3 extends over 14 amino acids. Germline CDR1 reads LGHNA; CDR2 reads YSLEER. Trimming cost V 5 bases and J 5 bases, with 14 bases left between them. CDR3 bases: TGCGCCAGCAGCGCCATCCGGGGTAGAGATACGCAGTATTTT. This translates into CASSAIRGRDTQYF.

CDR3 amino acids: CASSWGQSYEQYF. The CDR3 DNA follows: TGTGCCAGCAGTTGGGGACAGAGCTACGAGCAGTACTTC. The genes are TRBV12-3 or TRBV12-4 and TRBJ2-7; 7 nucleotides match TRBD1. The V segment lost 4 bases and the J segment 3 bases; nucleotides outside the gene matches: 3. The CDR3 contains 13 residues.

The CDR3: CASSSSGTVYSPLHF. CDR3 nucleotides: TGTGCCAGCAGTTCATCCGGGACAGTTTATTCACCCCTCCACTTT. V usage is TRBV6-2 or TRBV6-3 and J usage is TRBJ1-6, with TRBD1 matching 7 bases. The V segment lost 4 bases and the J segment 8 bases; nucleotides outside the gene matches: 8. The germline V gene has CDR1 MNHEY and CDR2 SVGEGT. This CDR3 comprises 15 residues.

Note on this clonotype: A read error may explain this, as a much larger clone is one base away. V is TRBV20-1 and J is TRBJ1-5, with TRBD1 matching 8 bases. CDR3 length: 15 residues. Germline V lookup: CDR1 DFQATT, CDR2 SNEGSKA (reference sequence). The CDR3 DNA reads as TGCAGAGCGCCCCAACAGGGGGGGTTGAATCAGCCCCAGCATTTT. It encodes CRAPQQGGLNQPQHF.

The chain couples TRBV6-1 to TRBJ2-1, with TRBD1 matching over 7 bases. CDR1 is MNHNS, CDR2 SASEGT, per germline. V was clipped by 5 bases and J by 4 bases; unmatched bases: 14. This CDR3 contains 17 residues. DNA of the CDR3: TGTGCCAGCAGTCAGACAGGGAACCCCAATCCTTACAATGAGCAGTTCTTC. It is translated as CASSQTGNPNPYNEQFF.

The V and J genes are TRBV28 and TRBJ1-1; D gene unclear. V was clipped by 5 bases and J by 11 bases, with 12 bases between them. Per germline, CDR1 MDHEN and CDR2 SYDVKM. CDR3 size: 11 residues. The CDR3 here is CASSHGSDAFF. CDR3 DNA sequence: TGTGCCAGCAGTCACGGTTCGGATGCTTTCTTT. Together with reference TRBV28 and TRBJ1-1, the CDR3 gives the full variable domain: DVKVTQSSRYLVKRTGEKVFLECVQDMDHENMFWYRQDPGLGLRLIYFSYDVKMKEKGDIPEGYSVSREKKERFSLILESASTNQTSMYLCASSHGSDAFFGQGTRLTVV.

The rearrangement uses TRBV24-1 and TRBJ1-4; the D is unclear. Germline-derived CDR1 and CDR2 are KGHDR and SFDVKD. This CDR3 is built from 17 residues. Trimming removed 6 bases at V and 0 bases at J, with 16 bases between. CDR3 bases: TGTGCCACCAGTCTGCTGGGCTTTATCGCAACTAATGAAAAACTGTTTTTT. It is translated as CATSLLGFIATNEKLFF.